The table lists the clone carrying this TCR beta chain with a few counts. Its antigen remains unknown. The CDR3 extends over 11 amino acids. CDR1 SGHAT and CDR2 FQNNGV come from the germline V gene. V lost 3 bases and J 6 bases, leaving 4 bases between the germline ends. The data were obtained in a study of beta chain features in type 1 diabetes. Across the study: Healthy donors, compared against patients, showed similar age, gender and cell yields.

Study-level results: TCRB CDR3s were moderately but significantly shorter in Type 1 diabetes patients in all four CD4+ subsets.

What was sequenced were expressed TCRB transcripts, since all of the isolated RNA had been reverse transcribed. Roughly 3.5 million reads per sample were averaged for naive, central memory and regulatory samples. This table comes from immunoSEQ multiplex PCR, and its TCRdb copy is limited to in-frame clones, with some not included. This sample has some 9,800 clones, with around 78% found just once. The TCR sequence derives from a woman between 18 and 29 years old in good health. The rearrangement links TRBV11-2 to TRBJ2-3; D uncertain. Sequencing was performed on Tregs from blood. The DNA of the CDR3 is TGTGCCAGCAGCTTTTCTGATACGCAGTATTTT. Encoded protein: CASSFSDTQYF.